The rows below give T cell receptor beta chains drawn from one sample of a study of CD8+CD57+ T cells in acquired aplastic anemia. TCRdb reanalysed the reads using MiXCR and keeps one entry per CDR3 protein. This sample has about 190,000 distinct CDR3 sequences, with about 53% found just once. The sequencing input was sorted CD4+, CD8+, or CD8+CD57+ T cells (not recorded which) from PBMCs. Receptors were obtained from a human donor in good health, serving as a control. The CDR3 runs from the conserved cysteine through the conserved F or W. A D gene is named only where the DNA matches it firmly. For some rows the clone size is stated as once, few or many, or as a class when expanded; others skip it.

d_call j_call v_call clone_size cdr3_nt cdr3_aa
TRBD1 TRBJ1-6 TRBV7-7 once TGTGCCAGCAGCCAGGCCCCCGTTCGGACAGGGAGTAATTCACCCCTCCACTTT CASSQAPVRTGSNSPLHF
- TRBJ2-3 TRBV19 many TGTGCCAGTAGTATCGGGGGTAAAGCAGATACGCAGTATTTT CASSIGGKADTQYF
- TRBJ2-7 TRBV5-1 - TGTGCCGGTAGTGGTCGGGACCCCTACGAGCAGTACTTC CAGSGRDPYEQYF
- TRBJ2-5 TRBV7-9 - TGTGCCAGCAGTCTACAGGCAAAAGAGACCCAGTACTTC CASSLQAKETQYF
TRBD2 TRBJ2-3 TRBV7-3 - TGTGCCAGCAGTTTAGGCCGACTAGCGGGGGCGGGAGATACGCAGTATTTT CASSLGRLAGAGDTQYF
- TRBJ1-2 TRBV4-3 once TGCGCCAGCAGCCAACCTAGCGGGGGCTACACCTTC CASSQPSGGYTF
- TRBJ1-2 TRBV11-2 many TGTGCCAGCAGCTCAAAACAGGGAAACTATGGCTACACCTTC CASSSKQGNYGYTF
TRBD1 TRBJ2-7 TRBV7-9 - TGTGCCACCCGGGACAGGTGGGCCTACGAGCAGTACTTC CATRDRWAYEQYF
- TRBJ2-2 TRBV13 - TGTGCCAGCAGCTTCCGAGGACGTGGGCTGTTTTTT CASSFRGRGLFF
TRBD1 TRBJ1-1 TRBV9 - TGCGCCAGCAGTTCTACAGGGGGACGGACTGGAGCTTTCTTT CASSSTGGRTGAFF
TRBD1 TRBJ1-2 TRBV2 - TGTGCCAGCAGTGAAAGGTCCGCAGGGGGCGAGGGCTACACCTTC CASSERSAGGEGYTF
- TRBJ2-1 TRBV7-2 - TGTGCCAGCAGCTTAAGAACGGGCGATGAGCAGTTCTTC CASSLRTGDEQFF
TRBD1 TRBJ1-2 TRBV12-3/TRBV12-4 many TGTGCCAGCAGTCGGGGACAGGCGTACTATGGCTACACCTTC CASSRGQAYYGYTF
- TRBJ1-6 TRBV9 - TGTGCCAGCAGCCCGCCGGACGCCAATTCACCCCTCCACTTT CASSPPDANSPLHF
- TRBJ2-5 TRBV10-3 - TGTGCCATCAGTCGGGCAGGGAGGGAGACCCAGTACTTC CAISRAGRETQYF
- TRBJ2-1 TRBV7-7 many TGTGCTAGCAGCCCCGACCTAATCTCCTACAATGAGCAGTTCTTC CASSPDLISYNEQFF
- TRBJ2-3 TRBV6-6 - TGTGCCAGCAGCGCGGGTGGGGCCGGGGGAGATACGCAGTATTTT CASSAGGAGGDTQYF
- TRBJ1-1 TRBV29-1 - TGCAGCGCCGGAGGGGTCACTGAAGCTTTCTTT CSAGGVTEAFF
- TRBJ1-1 TRBV2 many TGTGCCAGCAGTGAATTGGTGAATGAAGCTTTCTTT CASSELVNEAFF
- TRBJ2-7 TRBV2 - TGTGCCAGCAGTGCCGGGCAAGGAGCGGGCTACGAGCAGTACTTC CASSAGQGAGYEQYF
TRBD1 TRBJ1-6 TRBV12-3/TRBV12-4 - TGTGCCAGCAGTCTTGGACAGGGTGAAGATTCACCCCTCCACTTT CASSLGQGEDSPLHF
TRBD1 TRBJ1-5 TRBV29-1 many TGCAGCGTCAGGGACAGTAATAGCAATCAGCCCCAGCATTTT CSVRDSNSNQPQHF
- TRBJ2-7 TRBV7-2 - TGTGCCAGCAGCTTAGATCCGGGAACCGCCTACGGGCAGTACTTC CASSLDPGTAYGQYF